Each of the 20 T cell receptor beta chains below was sequenced from the same sample in a study of neurological immune-mediated disorders. Time point indicated: longitudinal time-point 1 (baseline). Each CDR3 protein is one row after TCRdb ran MiXCR on the 5' RACE reads. The repertoire holds about 49,000 distinct CDR3 sequences, with about a tenth as singletons. Sequenced: PBMCs. The receptors here all came from a woman aged 40 to 50 in good health.

This clonotype was counted ten times or more. This chain joins TRBV28 and TRBJ1-2; no clear D gene. This CDR3 is built from 15 residues. The germline gives CDR1 MDHEN, CDR2 SYDVKM. Trimming cost V 6 bases and J 2 bases, with 16 bases left between them. The CDR3 nucleotides read TGTGCCAGCAGACCCCCCCAGAGGATCAACTATGGCTACACCTTC. It yields the protein CASRPPQRINYGYTF.

This clonotype occurred many times. The chain links TRBV5-1 to TRBJ1-4; no clear D gene. Germline CDR1 and CDR2: SGHRS and YFSETQ. V was cut by 3 bases and J by 2 bases, with 11 bases left in between. CDR3 length equals 15 residues. The DNA of the CDR3 is TGCGCCAGCAGCTCACCCGGACGGACTAATGAAAAACTGTTTTTT. It yields the protein CASSSPGRTNEKLFF.

This clonotype appeared many times. J is TRBJ1-1 and V is TRBV5-1; D is undetermined. V was cut by 2 bases and J by 0 bases, with 11 bases left in between. This CDR3 has 15 residues. Germline V CDR1 and CDR2: SGHRS, YFSETQ. CDR3 loop: CASSFGMDLNTEAFF. The DNA of the CDR3 is TGCGCCAGCAGCTTTGGGATGGACTTGAACACTGAAGCTTTCTTT.

This clonotype was recorded many times. The genes are TRBV21-1 and TRBJ1-2; TRBD1, as called in the table, went unchecked against the DNA. TRBV21-1 is a pseudogene. The CDR3 has 12 amino acids. DNA for the CDR3: TGTGCCAGCAGCGCCCGACAGGGGAGCTACACCTTC. Its translation: CASSARQGSYTF.

This clonotype showed up many times. This chain uses TRBV5-1 with TRBJ1-6; D is unresolved. This CDR3 comprises 14 residues. V lost 4 bases and J lost 3, with 8 bases in between. Germline assignment: CDR1 SGHRS and CDR2 YFSETQ. This CDR3 reads CASSQNLYNSPLHF. The CDR3 nucleotides read TGCGCCAGCAGCCAGAATCTCTATAATTCACCCCTCCACTTT.

In regard to this clonotype: As the CDR3 is not closed by the conserved phenylalanine or tryptophan, this likely results from a read error. The rearrangement uses TRBV7-3 and TRBJ2-7, with 10 bases identical to TRBD2. V lost 3 bases, J lost 0 bases, and 2 bases stayed unmatched. Germline V gives CDR1 SGHTA, CDR2 FQGTGA. The CDR3 runs 15 residues. The CDR3 sequence: CASSFSGGSSYEQYL. The CDR3 bases are TGTGCCAGCAGCTTTAGCGGGGGGAGCTCCTACGAGCAGTACTTA.

This clonotype was found many times. V usage is TRBV11-2 and J usage is TRBJ2-3, with D tentatively TRBD1 (5 bases). This CDR3 comprises 18 residues. Germline CDR1 reads SGHAT; CDR2 reads FQNNGV. The ends were cut back, 2 bases at V and 1 base at J, with 19 bases in the middle. The CDR3 DNA reads TGTGCCAGCAGCTTACAACTACAGGTCGGGTCAGGCACAGATACGCAGTATTTT. As protein: CASSLQLQVGSGTDTQYF.

This clonotype came up many times. This chain uses TRBV5-1 with TRBJ2-1; 13 positions agree with TRBD2. Germline loops: CDR1 SGHRS, CDR2 YFSETQ. V lost 4 bases and J lost 6; bases outside the gene matches: 4. This CDR3 contains 15 residues. Here the CDR3 reads CASSLRLAGGNEQFF. The CDR3 DNA reads as TGCGCCAGCAGCCTTAGACTAGCGGGGGGCAATGAGCAGTTCTTC.

There are many counts of this clonotype. V and J are TRBV25-1 and TRBJ2-7, with TRBD1 as a possible D gene (5 bases). Germline lookup yields CDR1 MGHDK and CDR2 SYGVNS. Trimming pared 10 bases from V and 2 bases from J, leaving 18 bases between. This CDR3 has 14 amino acids. As DNA, the CDR3 is TGTGCCACCTACCCCGTAAAAGGGGCCTACGAGCAGTACTTC. This encodes CATYPVKGAYEQYF.

This clonotype was detected only a few times. This rearrangement joins TRBV6-2 or TRBV6-3 to TRBJ2-7; 9 bases agree with TRBD2. CDR1 and CDR2 from the germline V gene are MNHEY and SVGEGT. The junction had 2 bases not matched to a gene; V was cut back by 5 bases and J by 0 bases. This CDR3 contains 14 residues. In DNA form, the CDR3 reads TGTGCCAGCAGTCGACTAGCGGACTCCTACGAGCAGTACTTC. This sequence encodes CASSRLADSYEQYF.

This clonotype was seen many times. The J gene is TRBJ2-3, the V gene TRBV20-1; TRBD2 agrees at 12 bases. The length of the CDR3 is 14 residues. Germline trimming cut 4 bases from V and 4 bases from J; bases unmatched to any gene: 3. Germline V gene data show CDR1 as DFQATT and CDR2 as SNEGSKA (reference sequence). DNA of the CDR3: TGCAGTGCTATCACTAGCGGGAGGCCAGATACGCAGTATTTT. It translates to CSAITSGRPDTQYF.

The table lists this clonotype with many counts. The J gene is TRBJ2-7, the V gene TRBV7-2; 10 bases are shared with TRBD1. The CDR3 has 17 amino acids. The V and J ends lost 3 bases and 0 bases, in that order; junction bases with no gene match: 8. CDR1 and CDR2 (germline): SGHTA, FQGNSA. The DNA for the CDR3 is TGTGCCAGCAGCTTTAAGACAGGGGGCCAGAGCTCCTACGAGCAGTACTTC. This encodes CASSFKTGGQSSYEQYF.

The table lists this clonotype with many counts. The gene calls are TRBV6-5 and TRBJ1-4; tentative D call: TRBD1 (5 bases). CDR1 and CDR2 (germline): MNHEY, SVGAGI. CDR3 length equals 13 residues. Deletions cut 6 bases from V and 5 bases from J, with 10 bases between. The CDR3 spells CASSRGENEKLFF. CDR3 sequence (DNA): TGTGCCAGCAGCCGGGGGGAGAATGAAAAACTGTTTTTT.

This clonotype was picked up many times. The chain has TRBV20-1 and TRBJ1-4; 8 bases line up with TRBD1. Unmatched junction bases numbered 10, after V lost 5 bases and J lost 8 bases. This CDR3 has 14 amino acids. Germline CDR1 is DFQATT and CDR2 is SNEGSKA (reference sequence). The CDR3 sequence: CSAYDRGKGEKLFF. Written as DNA, the CDR3 is TGCAGTGCTTACGACAGGGGTAAAGGAGAAAAACTGTTTTTT.

This clonotype occurred many times. The chain recombines TRBV12-5 with TRBJ1-5; 7 bases agree with TRBD1. V lost 6 bases to trimming and J lost 5 bases; unmatched junction nucleotides: 4. The CDR3 loop spans 13 amino acids. Germline CDR1 reads LGHNT; CDR2 reads FRNRAP. This CDR3 reads CASGTGLHQPQHF. The CDR3 nucleotides are TGTGCTAGTGGGACAGGGCTCCATCAGCCCCAGCATTTT.

For the CDR3, the DNA is TGTGCCAGCAGCTTGGCGGCAGGGGGCAACACCGGGGAGCTGTTTTTT. Residues: CASSLAAGGNTGELFF. The rearrangement links TRBV5-6 to TRBJ2-2, with TRBD1 matching over 8 bases. CDR3 length equals 16 residues. The trim removed 0 bases at V and 2 bases at J, leaving 3 bases unmatched. The germline V gene encodes CDR1 SGHDT and CDR2 YYEEEE.

There are many counts of this clonotype. This chain joins TRBV24-1 and TRBJ2-3, with 8 bases lining up with TRBD2. The germline V gene encodes CDR1 KGHDR and CDR2 SFDVKD. This CDR3 spans 15 amino acids. Trimming took 3 bases from V and 5 from J; bases not matched to a gene: 6. CDR3 DNA: TGTGCCACCAGTGATCTCAGCGGGAGAGGAGATACGCAGTATTTT. This translates into CATSDLSGRGDTQYF.

This clonotype was picked up many times. The chain combines TRBV7-8 with TRBJ2-1; 11 bases agree with TRBD2. V trimming: 4 bases; J trimming: 10 bases; junction bases outside the gene matches: 9. This CDR3 spans 15 amino acids. CDR1 is SGHVS, CDR2 FQNEAQ, per germline. The CDR3 DNA reads TGTGCCAGCAGCTCCGCTAGCGGGAGGAACGGGGAGCAGTTCTTC. Translated, it gives CASSSASGRNGEQFF. Variable domain in full (rest from reference TRBV7-8 and TRBJ2-1): GAGVSQSPRYKVAKRGQDVALRCDPISGHVSLFWYQQALGQGPEFLTYFQNEAQLDKSGLPSDRFFAERPEGSVSTLKIQRTQQEDSAVYLCASSSASGRNGEQFFGPGTRLTVL.

This clonotype came up a few times. This chain joins TRBV20-1 and TRBJ2-3; 13 nucleotides agree with TRBD2. The CDR3 is 20 residues long. Per germline, CDR1 DFQATT and CDR2 SNEGSKA (reference sequence). Trimming removed 5 bases from V and 0 bases from J; junction bases left unmatched: 17. CDR3 residues: CSAGLQLAGGIPISTDTQYF. In nucleotides, the CDR3 is TGCAGTGCTGGCCTCCAACTAGCGGGGGGGATCCCTATTAGCACAGATACGCAGTATTTT.

Many counts were recorded for this clonotype. This rearrangement joins TRBV9 to TRBJ2-1, with D perhaps matching TRBD2 (5 bases). Trimming cost V 2 bases and J 10 bases, with 13 bases left between them. CDR1 SGDLS and CDR2 YYNGEE come from the germline V gene. The CDR3 is 13 amino acids. The CDR3 region has the DNA TGTGCCAGCAGCGTTTTCCGGGGTGGGGAGCAGTTCTTC. As protein: CASSVFRGGEQFF.